This TCR beta chain was identified in a study of blood T cells in healthy people across ages. A second PCR, run for about 7 to 12 cycles, used a sample-barcoded 5' primer plus a J-beta primer mix. TCRdb reprocessed the 5' RACE reads with MiXCR, giving one entry per CDR3 protein. The table lists about 800,000 distinct CDR3 sequences, around 25% of them singletons. The CDR3 loop spans 15 amino acids. Losses at the gene ends were 6 bases for V and 6 bases for J; bases not matched to a gene: 9. These data were also filed under a second study, of T cells of mothers and their children.

Sequencing was performed on blood. This TCR was sampled from a boy aged 10-17 years in good health. J is TRBJ1-5 and V is TRBV12-3 or TRBV12-4, with 9 bases matching TRBD1. This chain's CDR3 is CASSAGTGSGQPQHF. For the CDR3, the DNA is TGTGCCAGCAGCGCCGGGACAGGGTCGGGTCAGCCCCAGCATTTT.